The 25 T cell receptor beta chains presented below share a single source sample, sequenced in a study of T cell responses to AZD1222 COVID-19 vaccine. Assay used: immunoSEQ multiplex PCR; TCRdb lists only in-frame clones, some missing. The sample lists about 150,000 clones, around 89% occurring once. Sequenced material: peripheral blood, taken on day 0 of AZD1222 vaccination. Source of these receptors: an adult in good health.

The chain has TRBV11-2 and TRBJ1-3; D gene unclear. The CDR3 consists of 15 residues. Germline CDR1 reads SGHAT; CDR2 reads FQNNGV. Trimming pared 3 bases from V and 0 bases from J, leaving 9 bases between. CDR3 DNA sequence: TGTGCCAGCAGCTTCGGAGAGTACTCTGGAAACACCATATATTTT. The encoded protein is CASSFGEYSGNTIYF.

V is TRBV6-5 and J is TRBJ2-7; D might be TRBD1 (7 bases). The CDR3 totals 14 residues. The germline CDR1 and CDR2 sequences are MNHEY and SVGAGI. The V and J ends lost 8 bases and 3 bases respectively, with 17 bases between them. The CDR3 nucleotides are TGTGCCAGCCAAAGGGGGCAGGGGGGCTACGAGCAGTACGTC. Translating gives CASQRGQGGYEQYV.

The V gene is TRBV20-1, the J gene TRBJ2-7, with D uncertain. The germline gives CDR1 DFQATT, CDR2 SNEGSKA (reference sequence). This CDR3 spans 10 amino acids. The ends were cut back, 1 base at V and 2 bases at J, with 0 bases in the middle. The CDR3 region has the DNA TGCAGTGCTAGAGCCTACGAGCAGTACTTC. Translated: CSARAYEQYF.

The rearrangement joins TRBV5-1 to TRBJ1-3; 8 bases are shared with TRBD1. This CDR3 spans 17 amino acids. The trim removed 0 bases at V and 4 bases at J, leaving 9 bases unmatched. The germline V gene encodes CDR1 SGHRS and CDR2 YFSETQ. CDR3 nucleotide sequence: TGCGCCAGCAGCTTGGATGGGACAGGCACCATCGGAAACACCATATATTTT. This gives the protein CASSLDGTGTIGNTIYF.

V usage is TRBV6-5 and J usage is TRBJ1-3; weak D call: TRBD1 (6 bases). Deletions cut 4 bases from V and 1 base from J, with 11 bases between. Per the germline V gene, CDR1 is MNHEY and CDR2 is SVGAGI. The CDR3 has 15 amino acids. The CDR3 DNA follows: TGTGCCAGCAGTTTGAAGGGGGTGTCTGGAAACACCATATATTTT. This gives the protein CASSLKGVSGNTIYF.

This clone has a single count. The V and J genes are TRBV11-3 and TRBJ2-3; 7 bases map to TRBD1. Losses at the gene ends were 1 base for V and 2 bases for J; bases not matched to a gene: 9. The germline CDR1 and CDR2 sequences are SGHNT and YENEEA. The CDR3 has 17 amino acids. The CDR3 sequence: CASSLVFGTADTDTQYF. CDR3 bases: TGTGCCAGCAGCTTAGTTTTCGGGACAGCAGACACAGATACGCAGTATTTT.

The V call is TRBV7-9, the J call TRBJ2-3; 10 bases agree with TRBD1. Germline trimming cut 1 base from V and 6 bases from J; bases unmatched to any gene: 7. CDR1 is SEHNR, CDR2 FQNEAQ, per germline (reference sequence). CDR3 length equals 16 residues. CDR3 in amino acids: CASSLGQGAVGDTQYF. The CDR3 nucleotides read TGTGCCAGCAGCTTAGGACAGGGGGCGGTTGGGGATACGCAGTATTTT.

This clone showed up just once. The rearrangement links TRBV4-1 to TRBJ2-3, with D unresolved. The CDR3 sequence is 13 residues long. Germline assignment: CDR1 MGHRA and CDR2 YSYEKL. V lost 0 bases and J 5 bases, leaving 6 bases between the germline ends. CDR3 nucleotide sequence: TGCGCCAGCAGCCAAGAGGGGTTAGATACGCAGTATTTT. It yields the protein CASSQEGLDTQYF.

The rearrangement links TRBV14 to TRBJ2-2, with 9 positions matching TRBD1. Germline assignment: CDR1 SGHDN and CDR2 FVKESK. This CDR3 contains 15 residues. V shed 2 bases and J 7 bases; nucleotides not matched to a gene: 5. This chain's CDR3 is CASSQWTGVNGELFF. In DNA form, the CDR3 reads TGTGCCAGCAGCCAATGGACAGGGGTAAACGGGGAGCTGTTTTTT.

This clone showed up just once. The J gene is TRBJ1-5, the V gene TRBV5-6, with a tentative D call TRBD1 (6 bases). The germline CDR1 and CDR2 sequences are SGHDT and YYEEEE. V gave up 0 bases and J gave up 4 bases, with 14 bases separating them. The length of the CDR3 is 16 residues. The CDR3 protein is CASSLGNRVVNQPQHF. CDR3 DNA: TGTGCCAGCAGCTTGGGCAACAGGGTTGTGAATCAGCCCCAGCATTTT.

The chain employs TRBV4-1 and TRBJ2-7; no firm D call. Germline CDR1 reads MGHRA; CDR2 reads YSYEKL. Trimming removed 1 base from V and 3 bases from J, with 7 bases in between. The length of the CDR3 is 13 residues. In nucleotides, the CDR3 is TGCGCCAGCAGCCAAGCCGACGGCTACGAGCAGTACTTC. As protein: CASSQADGYEQYF.

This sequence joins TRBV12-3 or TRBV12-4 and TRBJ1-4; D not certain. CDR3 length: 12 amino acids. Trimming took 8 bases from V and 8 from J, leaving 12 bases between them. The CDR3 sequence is CASSRSGEKLFF. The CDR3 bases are TGTGCCAGCTCCAGGAGTGGAGAAAAACTGTTTTTT.

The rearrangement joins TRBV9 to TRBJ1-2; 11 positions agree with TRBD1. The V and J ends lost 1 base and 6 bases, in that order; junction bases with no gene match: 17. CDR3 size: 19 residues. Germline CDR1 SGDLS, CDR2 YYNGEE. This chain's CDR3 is CASSVSQTPGQGAGNGYTF. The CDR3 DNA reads TGTGCCAGCAGCGTATCCCAAACCCCAGGACAGGGGGCGGGTAATGGCTACACCTTC.

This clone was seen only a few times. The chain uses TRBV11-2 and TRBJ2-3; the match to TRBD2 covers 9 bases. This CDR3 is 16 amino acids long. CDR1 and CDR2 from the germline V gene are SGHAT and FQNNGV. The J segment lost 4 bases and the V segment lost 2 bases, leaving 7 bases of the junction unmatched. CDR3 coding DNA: TGTGCCAGCAGCTTATGGCGGGGGGGCCGGGCAGATACGCAGTATTTT. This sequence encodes CASSLWRGGRADTQYF.

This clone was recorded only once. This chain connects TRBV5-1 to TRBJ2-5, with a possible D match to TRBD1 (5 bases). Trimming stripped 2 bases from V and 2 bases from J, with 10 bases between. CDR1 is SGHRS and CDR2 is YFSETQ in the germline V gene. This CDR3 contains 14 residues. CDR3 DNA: TGCGCCAGCAGCTTACTCCCAGGGCAAGAGACCCAGTACTTC. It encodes CASSLLPGQETQYF.

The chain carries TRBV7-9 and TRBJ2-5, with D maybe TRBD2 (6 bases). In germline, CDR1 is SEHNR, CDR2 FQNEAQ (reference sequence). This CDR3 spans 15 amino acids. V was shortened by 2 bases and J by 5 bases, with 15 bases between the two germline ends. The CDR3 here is CASSLMGGVEETQYF. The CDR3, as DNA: TGTGCCAGCAGCTTAATGGGGGGAGTCGAGGAGACCCAGTACTTC.

CDR3 sequence (DNA): TGTGCCAGCAGCTTGTGGCTAGCGGACAGGACCCAGTACTTC. This translates into CASSLWLADRTQYF. This chain connects TRBV5-5 to TRBJ2-5; weak D call: TRBD2 (7 bases). Trimming removed 1 base from V and 7 bases from J, with 14 bases in between. Germline CDR1 SGHKS, CDR2 YYEKEE (reference sequence). The CDR3 is 14 amino acids.

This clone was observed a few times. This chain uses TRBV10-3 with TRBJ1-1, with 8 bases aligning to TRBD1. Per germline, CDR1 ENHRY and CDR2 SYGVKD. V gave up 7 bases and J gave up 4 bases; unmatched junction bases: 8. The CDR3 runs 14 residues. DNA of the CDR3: TGTGCCATCAATCCAGGGGGCAGCGGCACTGAAGCTTTCTTT. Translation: CAINPGGSGTEAFF.

The CDR3 coding sequence is TGTGCCAGCAGTATTAGCGGGGGGGCCCACAATGAGCAGTTCTTC. Translation: CASSISGGAHNEQFF. This chain links TRBV27 with TRBJ2-1; TRBD2 matches at 11 bases. Per germline, CDR1 MNHEY and CDR2 SMNVEV (reference sequence). This CDR3 is 15 amino acids long. V dropped 5 bases and J dropped 5; count of bases not matched to a gene: 5.

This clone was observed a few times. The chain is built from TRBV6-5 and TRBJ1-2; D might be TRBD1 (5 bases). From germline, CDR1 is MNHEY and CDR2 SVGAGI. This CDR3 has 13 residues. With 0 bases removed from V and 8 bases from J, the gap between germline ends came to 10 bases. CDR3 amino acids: CASSYSVGGGYTF. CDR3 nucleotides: TGTGCCAGCAGTTACTCGGTCGGGGGAGGCTACACCTTC.

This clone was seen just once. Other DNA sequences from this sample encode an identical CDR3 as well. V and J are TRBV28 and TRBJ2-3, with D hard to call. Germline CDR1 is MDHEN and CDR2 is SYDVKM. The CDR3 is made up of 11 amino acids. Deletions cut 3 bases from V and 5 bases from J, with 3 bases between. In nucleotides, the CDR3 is TGTGCCAGCAGTTTGGGAGATACGCAGTATTTT. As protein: CASSLGDTQYF.

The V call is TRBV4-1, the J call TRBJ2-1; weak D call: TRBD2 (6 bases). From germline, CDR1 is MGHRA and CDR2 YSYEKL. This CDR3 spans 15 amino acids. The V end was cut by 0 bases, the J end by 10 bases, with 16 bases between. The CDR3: CASSQESRRGNEQFF. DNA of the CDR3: TGCGCCAGCAGCCAAGAAAGTCGGCGGGGAAACGAGCAGTTCTTC.

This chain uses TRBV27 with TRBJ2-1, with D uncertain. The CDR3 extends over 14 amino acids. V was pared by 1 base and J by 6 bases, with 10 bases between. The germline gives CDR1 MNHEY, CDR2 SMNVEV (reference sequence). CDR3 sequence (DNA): TGTGCCAGCAGTTTATATCTGGGCTCCAATGAGCAGTTCTTC. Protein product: CASSLYLGSNEQFF.

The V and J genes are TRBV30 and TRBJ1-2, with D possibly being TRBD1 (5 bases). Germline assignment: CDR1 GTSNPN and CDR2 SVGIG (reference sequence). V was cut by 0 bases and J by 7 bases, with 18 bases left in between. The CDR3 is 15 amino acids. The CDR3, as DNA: TGTGCCTGGAGTGTATTGGGTCTGGGGCATAGTGGCTACACCTTC. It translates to CAWSVLGLGHSGYTF.

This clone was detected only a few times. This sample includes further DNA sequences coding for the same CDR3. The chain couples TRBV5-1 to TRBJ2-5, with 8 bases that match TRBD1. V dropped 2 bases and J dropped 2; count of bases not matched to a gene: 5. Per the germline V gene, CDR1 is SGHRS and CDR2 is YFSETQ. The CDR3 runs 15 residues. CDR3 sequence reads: CASSLNTGGQETQYF. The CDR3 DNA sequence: TGCGCCAGCAGCTTAAATACAGGGGGGCAAGAGACCCAGTACTTC.